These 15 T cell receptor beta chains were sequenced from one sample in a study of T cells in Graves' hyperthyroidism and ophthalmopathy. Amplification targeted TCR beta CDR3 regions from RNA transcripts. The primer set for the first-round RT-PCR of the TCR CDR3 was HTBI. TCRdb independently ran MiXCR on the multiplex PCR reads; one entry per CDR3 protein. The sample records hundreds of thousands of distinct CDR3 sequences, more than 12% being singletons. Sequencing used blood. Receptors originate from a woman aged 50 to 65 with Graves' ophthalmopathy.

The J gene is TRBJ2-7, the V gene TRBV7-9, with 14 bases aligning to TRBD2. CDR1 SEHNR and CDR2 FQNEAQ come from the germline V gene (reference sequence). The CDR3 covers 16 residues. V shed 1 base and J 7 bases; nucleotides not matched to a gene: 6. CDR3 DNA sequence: TGTGCCAGCAGCTTAGAATTGGGACTAGCGGGAGTTGAGCAGTACTTC. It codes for CASSLELGLAGVEQYF.

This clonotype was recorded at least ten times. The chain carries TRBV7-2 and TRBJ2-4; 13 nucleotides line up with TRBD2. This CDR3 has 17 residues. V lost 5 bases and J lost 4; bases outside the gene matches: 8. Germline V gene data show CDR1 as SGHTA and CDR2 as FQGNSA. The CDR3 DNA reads TGTGCCAGCAGCACCTGGGGACTAGCGGGGATTAAAAACATTCAGTACTTC. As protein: CASSTWGLAGIKNIQYF.

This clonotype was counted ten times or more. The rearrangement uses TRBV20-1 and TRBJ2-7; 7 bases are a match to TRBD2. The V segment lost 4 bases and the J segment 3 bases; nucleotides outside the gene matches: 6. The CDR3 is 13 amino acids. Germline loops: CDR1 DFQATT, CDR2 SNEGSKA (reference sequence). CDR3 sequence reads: CSAKPGLNYEQYF. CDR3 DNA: TGCAGTGCTAAGCCGGGACTAAACTACGAGCAGTACTTC.

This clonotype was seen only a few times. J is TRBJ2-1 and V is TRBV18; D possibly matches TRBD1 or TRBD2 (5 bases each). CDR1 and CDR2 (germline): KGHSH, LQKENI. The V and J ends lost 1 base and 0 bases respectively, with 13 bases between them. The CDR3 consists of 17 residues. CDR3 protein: CASSPLNGDGSYNEQFF. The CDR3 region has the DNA TGTGCCAGCTCACCACTTAATGGGGACGGCTCCTACAATGAGCAGTTCTTC.

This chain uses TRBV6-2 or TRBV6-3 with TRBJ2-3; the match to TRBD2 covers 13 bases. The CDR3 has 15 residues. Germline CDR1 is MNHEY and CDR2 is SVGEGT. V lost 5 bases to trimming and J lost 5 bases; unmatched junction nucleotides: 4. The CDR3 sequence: CASSGLAGVQDTQYF. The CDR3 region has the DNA TGTGCCAGCAGTGGACTAGCGGGAGTCCAAGATACGCAGTATTTT.

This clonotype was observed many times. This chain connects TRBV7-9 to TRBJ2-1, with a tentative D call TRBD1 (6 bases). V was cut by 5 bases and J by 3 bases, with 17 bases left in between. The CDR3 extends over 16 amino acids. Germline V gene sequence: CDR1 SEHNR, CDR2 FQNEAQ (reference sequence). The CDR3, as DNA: TGTGCCAGCAGCACTCACAGGGCCTCTGTCTACAATGAGCAGTTCTTC. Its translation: CASSTHRASVYNEQFF.

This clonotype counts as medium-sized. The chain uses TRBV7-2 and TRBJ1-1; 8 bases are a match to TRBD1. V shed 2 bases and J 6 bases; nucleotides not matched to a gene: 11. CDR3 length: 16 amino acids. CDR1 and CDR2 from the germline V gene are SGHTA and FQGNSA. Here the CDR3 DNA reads TGTGCCAGCAGCTTACAATCGACAGGGGCTAAACCTGAAGCTTTCTTT. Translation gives CASSLQSTGAKPEAFF.

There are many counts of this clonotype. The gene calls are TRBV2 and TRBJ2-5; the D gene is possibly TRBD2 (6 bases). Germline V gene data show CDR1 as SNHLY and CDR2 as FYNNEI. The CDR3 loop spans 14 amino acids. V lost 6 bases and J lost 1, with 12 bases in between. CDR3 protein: CASRATTSQETQYF. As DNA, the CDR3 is TGTGCCAGCAGAGCTACGACTAGCCAAGAGACCCAGTACTTC.

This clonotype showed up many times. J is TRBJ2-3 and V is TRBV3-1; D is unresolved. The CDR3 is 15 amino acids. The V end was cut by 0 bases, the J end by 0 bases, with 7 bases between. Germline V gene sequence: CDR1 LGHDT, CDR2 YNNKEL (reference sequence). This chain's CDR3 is CASSQDILSTDTQYF. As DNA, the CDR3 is TGTGCCAGCAGCCAAGATATCCTAAGCACAGATACGCAGTATTTT.

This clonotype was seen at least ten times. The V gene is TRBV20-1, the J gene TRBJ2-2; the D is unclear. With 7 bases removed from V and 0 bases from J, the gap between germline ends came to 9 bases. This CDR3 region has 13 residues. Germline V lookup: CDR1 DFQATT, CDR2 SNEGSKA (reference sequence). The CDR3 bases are TGCAGTGTATCACACCCGAACACCGGGGAGCTGTTTTTT. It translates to CSVSHPNTGELFF.

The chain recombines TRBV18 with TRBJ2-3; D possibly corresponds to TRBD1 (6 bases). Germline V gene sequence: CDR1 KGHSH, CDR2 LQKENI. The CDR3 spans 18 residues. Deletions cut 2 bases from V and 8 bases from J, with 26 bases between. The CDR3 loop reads CASSPLLQGNNGLPTQYF. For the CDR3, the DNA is TGTGCCAGCTCACCATTACTACAGGGTAATAACGGACTCCCTACGCAGTATTTT.

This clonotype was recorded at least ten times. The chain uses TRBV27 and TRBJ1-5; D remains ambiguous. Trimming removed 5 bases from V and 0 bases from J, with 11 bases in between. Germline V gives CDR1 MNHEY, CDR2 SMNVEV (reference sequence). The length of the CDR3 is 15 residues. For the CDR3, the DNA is TGTGCCAGCAGTAGGACGGAATATAGCAATCAGCCCCAGCATTTT. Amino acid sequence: CASSRTEYSNQPQHF.

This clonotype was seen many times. The CDR3 is CASSLNLGFTDTQYF. DNA for the CDR3: TGTGCCAGCAGTTTAAACTTGGGATTCACAGATACGCAGTATTTT. The J gene is TRBJ2-3, the V gene TRBV12-3 or TRBV12-4, with no clear D. V lost 2 bases, J lost 2 bases, and 11 bases lay in between. The CDR3 length is 15 residues.

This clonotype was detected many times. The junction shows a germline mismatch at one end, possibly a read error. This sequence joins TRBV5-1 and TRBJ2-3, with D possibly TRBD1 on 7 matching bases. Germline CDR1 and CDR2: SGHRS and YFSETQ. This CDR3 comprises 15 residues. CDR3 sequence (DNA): TGCGCCAGCAGCTGGGAGGACAGGAGCATAGATACGCAGTATTTT. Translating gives CASSWEDRSIDTQYF.

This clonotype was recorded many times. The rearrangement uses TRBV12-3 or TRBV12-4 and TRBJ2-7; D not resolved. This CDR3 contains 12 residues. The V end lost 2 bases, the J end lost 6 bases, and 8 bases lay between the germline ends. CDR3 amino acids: CASSLLTGEQYF. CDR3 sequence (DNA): TGTGCCAGCAGTTTATTGACGGGCGAGCAGTACTTC.